The 3 T cell receptor beta chains in this list originate from one sample, sequenced in a study of cytomegalovirus exposure and HLA in healthy donors. Use of 60 Vbeta and 13 Jbeta primers characterized the PCR. TCRdb's table, derived via immunoSEQ multiplex PCR, lists solely in-frame clones and lacks some. The data contain about 170,000 clones, 82% of them singletons. The specimen was PBMCs. Source of these receptors: a male donor in good health and CMV-seronegative.

The genes are TRBV7-9 and TRBJ2-3; 10 nucleotides line up with TRBD2. CDR1 and CDR2 from the germline V gene are SEHNR and FQNEAQ (reference sequence). The CDR3 is 16 amino acids. V dropped 2 bases and J dropped 3; count of bases not matched to a gene: 5. The CDR3, as DNA: TGTGCCAGCAGCTTACTAGCGGGAGATAGGACAGATACGCAGTATTTT. Its protein is CASSLLAGDRTDTQYF.

This clone appeared once. The chain links TRBV19 to TRBJ2-2; D is unclear. The V end was cut by 7 bases, the J end by 5 bases, with 5 bases between. In germline, CDR1 is LNHDA, CDR2 SQIVND (reference sequence). This CDR3 comprises 11 residues. The CDR3 DNA follows: TGTGCCAGTATTCCGACCGGGGAGCTGTTTTTT. Amino acid sequence: CASIPTGELFF. The full variable domain, its missing parts supplied by reference TRBV19 and TRBJ2-2, is DGGITQSPKYLFRKEGQNVTLSCEQNLNHDAMYWYRQDPGQGLRLIYYSQIVNDFQKGDIAEGYSVSREKKESFPLTVTSAQKNPTAFYLCASIPTGELFFGEGSRLTVL.

For this clone: One end of the junction does not line up with germline, which may come from a read error. The chain links TRBV7-9 to TRBJ2-6; TRBD2 matches 11 bases. Per germline, CDR1 SEHNR and CDR2 FQNEAQ (reference sequence). This CDR3 comprises 18 residues. The CDR3 region is CSSRSSGTSGSGANVLTF. DNA for the CDR3: TGTTCCAGCAGATCTTCCGGGACTAGCGGCTCTGGGGCCAACGTCCTGACTTTC.